This T cell receptor (beta chain) was recovered during a study of monozygotic twins with inflammatory bowel disease. Blood was drawn once per donor, and each sample measured approximately 2.5 ml. Whole blood that had not undergone T cell sorting provided the isolated total RNA. As regards this clonotype: The antigen remains undetermined.

Germline V lookup: CDR1 DFQATT, CDR2 SNEGSKA (reference sequence). This CDR3 spans 16 amino acids. The study, taken as a whole, reports: TCRbeta inverse Simpson diversity was decreased in IBD patients versus healthy co-twins.

Researchers put TCRalpha and TCRbeta cDNA through two nested PCRs lasting around 15 and 10 cycles. TCRdb processed the 5' RACE reads again and assigns one entry to each CDR3 protein, with no DNA. Its table lists 300,000 to 350,000 distinct CDR3 sequences. Sequencing was performed on blood. V and J are TRBV20-1 and TRBJ1-1. This TCR was sampled from a human donor with ulcerative colitis or Crohn's disease, or a healthy co-twin of an affected twin (not recorded which). CDR3: CSADKQRRYANTEAFF.